Listed here are 24 T cell receptor beta chains from one sample, sequenced in a study of T cell responses to AZD1222 COVID-19 vaccine. Here immunoSEQ multiplex PCR was the method, and the copy in TCRdb shows in-frame clones only, minus some. The data contain over 150,000 clones, around nine tenths of them singletons. The material was peripheral blood, obtained on day 0 of AZD1222 vaccination. Receptors originate from an adult in good health.

J is TRBJ2-1 and V is TRBV18; 7 nucleotides match TRBD2. Unmatched junction bases numbered 7, after V lost 2 bases and J lost 0 bases. CDR3 length: 17 amino acids. Germline-derived CDR1 and CDR2 are KGHSH and LQKENI. The CDR3 here is CASSPMNGGGSYNEQFF. As DNA, the CDR3 is TGTGCCAGCTCACCAATGAACGGCGGGGGCTCCTACAATGAGCAGTTCTTC.

The chain uses TRBV6-5 and TRBJ2-1; TRBD2 matches 10 bases. Germline V gene data show CDR1 as MNHEY and CDR2 as SVGAGI. This CDR3 has 14 amino acids. The V segment lost 7 bases and the J segment 7 bases; nucleotides outside the gene matches: 7. The CDR3 DNA follows: TGTGCCAGCAAGAGAGCGGGGGGGCCAAATGAGCAGTTCTTC. Its translation: CASKRAGGPNEQFF.

This chain links TRBV6-5 with TRBJ2-2, with TRBD1 as a possible D gene (5 bases). CDR3 length: 13 amino acids. Trimming took off 6 bases at V and 5 bases at J, with 10 bases between the two ends. CDR1 is MNHEY, CDR2 SVGAGI, per germline. CDR3 bases: TGTGCCAGCAGGCGTGACAGTACCGGGGAGCTGTTTTTT. Encoded protein: CASRRDSTGELFF.

V usage is TRBV6-5 and J usage is TRBJ1-3; D is uncertain. The V gene lost 2 bases and the J gene lost 2 bases, with 7 bases spanning the gap. The CDR3 runs to 14 residues. Germline-derived CDR1 and CDR2 are MNHEY and SVGAGI. CDR3 protein: CASSYDATGNTIYF. CDR3 bases: TGTGCCAGCAGTTACGACGCGACTGGAAACACCATATATTTT.

This clone was seen only a few times. The CDR3 DNA sequence: TGTGCCAGCAGCCAAGAGGGGAGGCCCTACGAGCAGTACTTC. It encodes CASSQEGRPYEQYF. The V call is TRBV14, the J call TRBJ2-7, with D maybe TRBD2 (6 bases). The CDR3 consists of 14 residues. V was trimmed by 0 bases and J by 2 bases, leaving 8 bases between them. Germline loops: CDR1 SGHDN, CDR2 FVKESK. The full variable domain, its missing parts supplied by reference TRBV14 and TRBJ2-7, is EAGVTQFPSHSVIEKGQTVTLRCDPISGHDNLYWYRRVMGKEIKFLLHFVKESKQDESGMPNNRFLAERTGGTYSTLKVQPAELEDSGVYFCASSQEGRPYEQYFGPGTRLTVT.

The CDR3 reads CASSVASGGYEQYF. The CDR3 nucleotides read TGTGCCAGCAGCGTAGCCAGCGGGGGCTACGAGCAGTACTTC. V is TRBV9 and J is TRBJ2-7, with 8 bases lining up with TRBD2. J lost 3 bases, V lost 0 bases, and 2 bases had no gene match. The CDR3 runs to 14 residues. Germline lookup yields CDR1 SGDLS and CDR2 YYNGEE.

The chain has TRBV19 and TRBJ2-3; tentative D call: TRBD2 (6 bases). V was trimmed by 5 bases and J by 11 bases, leaving 17 bases between them. The CDR3 totals 13 residues. Germline V gene data show CDR1 as LNHDA and CDR2 as SQIVND (reference sequence). For the CDR3, the DNA is TGTGCCAGTAGTTCCGGGACTCCGCCTCGGCAGTATTTT. It yields the protein CASSSGTPPRQYF.

The rearrangement joins TRBV11-3 to TRBJ1-1; TRBD1 is a possible D gene (6 bases). Trimming removed 0 bases at V and 3 bases at J, with 11 bases between. This CDR3 region has 15 residues. Germline-derived CDR1 and CDR2 are SGHNT and YENEEA. The CDR3 DNA reads TGTGCCAGCAGCTTAGATGGGCCAGGGGACACTGAAGCTTTCTTT. Amino acids: CASSLDGPGDTEAFF.

The chain links TRBV9 to TRBJ2-7; maybe TRBD1 (5 bases). Trimming removed 4 bases from V and 3 bases from J, with 14 bases in between. Germline lookup yields CDR1 SGDLS and CDR2 YYNGEE. The CDR3 is made up of 14 amino acids. Here the CDR3 reads CASSPTGAGYEQYF. The CDR3 bases are TGTGCCAGCAGCCCGACTGGGGCCGGCTACGAGCAGTACTTC.

About this clone itself: Other nucleotide sequences in the sample specify the same CDR3. The genes are TRBV9 and TRBJ1-1, with D possibly TRBD1 on 5 matching bases. The CDR3 extends over 13 amino acids. Germline V gene lookup returns CDR1 SGDLS and CDR2 YYNGEE. Trimming cost V 4 bases and J 1 base, with 8 bases left between them. DNA of the CDR3: TGTGCCAGCAGCACTCAGGGGAACACTGAAGCTTTCTTT. Translated, it gives CASSTQGNTEAFF.

This clone was seen only a few times. CDR3 loop: CASSSRRTDRQYF. Here the CDR3 DNA reads TGTGCCAGCAGCTCCCGTCGGACCGACCGGCAGTACTTC. V usage is TRBV11-3 and J usage is TRBJ2-7; no firm D call. Germline V gives CDR1 SGHNT, CDR2 YENEEA. With 4 bases removed from V and 9 bases from J, the gap between germline ends came to 16 bases. The CDR3 is 13 residues long.

This chain links TRBV5-6 with TRBJ1-2, with D possibly matching TRBD1 (6 bases). Trimming left V 4 bases short and J 5 bases short, with 15 bases between. There are 14 residues in the CDR3. Germline assignment: CDR1 SGHDT and CDR2 YYEEEE. Here the CDR3 reads CASSLRQGRYGYTF. The CDR3 DNA is TGTGCCAGCAGCCTACGGCAGGGGCGGTATGGCTACACCTTC.

This clone was detected only once. V and J are TRBV14 and TRBJ1-1; D is uncertain. The CDR3 extends over 13 amino acids. V was trimmed by 1 base and J by 6 bases, leaving 9 bases between them. Germline lookup yields CDR1 SGHDN and CDR2 FVKESK. This chain's CDR3 is CASSQGGSAEAFF. The CDR3 DNA reads TGTGCCAGCAGCCAAGGGGGAAGCGCTGAAGCTTTCTTT.

The rearrangement joins TRBV19 to TRBJ1-4; TRBD1 aligns across 7 bases. Germline V gene data show CDR1 as LNHDA and CDR2 as SQIVND (reference sequence). Losses at the gene ends were 5 bases for V and 0 bases for J; bases not matched to a gene: 6. This CDR3 region has 16 residues. Written as DNA, the CDR3 is TGTGCCAGTAGTCAGACAGGGCCAGCAACTAATGAAAAACTGTTTTTT. Its protein product is CASSQTGPATNEKLFF.

CDR3 DNA: TGTGCCAGCTCCTCCCCGGGACAGAGTTCTCGGGAGCAGTTCTTC. Amino acids: CASSSPGQSSREQFF. This chain uses TRBV27 with TRBJ2-1; TRBD1 matches 7 bases. Germline values: CDR1 MNHEY, CDR2 SMNVEV (reference sequence). The junction had 17 bases not matched to a gene; V was cut back by 8 bases and J by 10 bases. The CDR3 contains 15 residues.

This rearrangement joins TRBV6-2 or TRBV6-3 to TRBJ2-1; D might be TRBD2 (6 bases). Trimming cost V 6 bases and J 8 bases, with 8 bases left between them. Looked up from germline, CDR1 is MNHEY and CDR2 is SVGEGT. The CDR3 totals 11 residues. The CDR3 spells CASSLAYEQFF. Here the CDR3 DNA reads TGTGCCAGCAGCCTAGCGTATGAGCAGTTCTTC.

The chain is built from TRBV2 and TRBJ1-1; TRBD1 might be the D (5 bases). With 7 bases removed from V and 7 bases from J, the gap between germline ends came to 19 bases. Germline lookup yields CDR1 SNHLY and CDR2 FYNNEI. The CDR3 is 14 residues long. This CDR3 is CASIPPQDTSEAFF. The CDR3 nucleotides read TGTGCCAGCATCCCTCCGCAGGACACCAGTGAAGCTTTCTTT.

V usage is TRBV6-8 and J usage is TRBJ2-1, with D perhaps TRBD2 (7 bases). Germline CDR1 and CDR2: MNHGY and SAAAGT. V shed 8 bases and J shed 0 bases, with 20 bases lying between them. The CDR3 has 17 residues. The CDR3 DNA reads TGTGCCAGCCCAACCTGCGGGGGCGGTGACTCCTACAATGAGCAGTTCTTC. As protein: CASPTCGGGDSYNEQFF.

The V call is TRBV5-4, the J call TRBJ2-5; TRBD2 aligns across 11 bases. The CDR3 contains 17 residues. Germline V lookup: CDR1 SGHNT, CDR2 YYREEE (reference sequence). V trimming: 3 bases; J trimming: 5 bases; junction bases outside the gene matches: 12. The CDR3 sequence is CASSSGTSGSIPETQYF. CDR3 nucleotide sequence: TGTGCCAGCAGCTCCGGGACTAGCGGTTCCATTCCGGAGACCCAGTACTTC. The full variable domain, its missing parts supplied by reference TRBV5-4 and TRBJ2-5, is ETGVTQSPTHLIKTRGQQVTLRCSSQSGHNTVSWYQQALGQGPQFIFQYYREEENGRGNFPPRFSGLQFPNYSSELNVNALELDDSALYLCASSSGTSGSIPETQYFGPGTRLLVL.

The chain employs TRBV7-8 and TRBJ2-3; TRBD2 matches 7 bases. Germline V gene sequence: CDR1 SGHVS, CDR2 FQNEAQ. V was pared by 1 base and J by 5 bases, with 3 bases of the junction left unmatched. This CDR3 has 14 amino acids. The CDR3 loop reads CASSLGGGGDTQYF. The CDR3 DNA reads as TGTGCCAGCAGCTTAGGGGGGGGTGGAGATACGCAGTATTTT.

The chain carries TRBV7-3 and TRBJ2-7; D is undetermined. Germline V lookup: CDR1 SGHTA, CDR2 FQGTGA. Trimming cost V 2 bases and J 4 bases, with 9 bases left between them. This CDR3 has 13 amino acids. CDR3: CASSLAPPYEQYF. CDR3 DNA: TGTGCCAGCAGCTTAGCACCCCCTTACGAGCAGTACTTC.

V gene TRBV18 combines with J gene TRBJ2-5; the D gene is possibly TRBD1 (6 bases). Trimming took off 4 bases at V and 4 bases at J, with 13 bases between the two ends. From germline, CDR1 is KGHSH and CDR2 LQKENI. The CDR3 extends over 14 amino acids. The CDR3 DNA is TGTGCCAGCTCACGGGGAGCACAGGGAGAGACCCAGTACTTC. This codes for CASSRGAQGETQYF.

The rearrangement links TRBV5-1 to TRBJ1-6; 9 bases map to TRBD1. V dropped 4 bases and J dropped 0; count of bases not matched to a gene: 11. This CDR3 contains 19 residues. Per germline, CDR1 SGHRS and CDR2 YFSETQ. The CDR3 spells CASSPRIQGASSYNSPLHF. For the CDR3, the DNA is TGCGCCAGCAGCCCACGAATACAGGGGGCGAGCTCCTATAATTCACCCCTCCACTTT.

This clone occurred once. The rearrangement links TRBV27 to TRBJ2-1, with 8 nucleotides matching TRBD1. Germline V gene data show CDR1 as MNHEY and CDR2 as SMNVEV (reference sequence). After removal of 9 bases from V and 5 bases from J, the junction contained 9 bases not matched to a gene. This CDR3 is built from 14 residues. CDR3 nucleotides: TGTGCCAGTGCCCCTTCGGACAGGGACAATGAGCAGTTCTTC. Translated: CASAPSDRDNEQFF.